The rows below give T cell receptor beta chains drawn from one sample of a study of blood T cell repertoires in COVID-19. The repertoire was sequenced with immunoSEQ multiplex PCR; TCRdb's copy has only in-frame clones and lacks some. The sample carries some 320,000 clones, 75% to 85% recorded once. The source material was peripheral blood. The receptor source for this set is a human donor in a cohort sampled during active COVID-19. The CDR3 runs from the conserved cysteine through the conserved F or W. Each record gives: J gene, clone size, V gene, D gene, CDR3 DNA, CDR3 protein. D genes are given only for firm matches. Not all rows give a size; the values are once, few, many and, for expanded clones, a class.

>TRBJ2-2|-|TRBV12-3/TRBV12-4|-
TGTGCCAGCAGTGTCAGGGACACCGGGGAGCTGTTTTTT
CASSVRDTGELFF
>TRBJ2-1|-|TRBV25-1|-
TGTGCCAGCAGAGACAGCGCCTACAATGAGCAGTTCTTC
CASRDSAYNEQFF
>TRBJ1-1|once|TRBV19|-
TGTGCCACACGCAGTTTATGGAACACTGAAGCTTTCTTT
CATRSLWNTEAFF
>TRBJ2-5|-|TRBV9|-
TGTGCCAGCAGCGTAGACCAGGGGAGAGAGACCCAGTACTTC
CASSVDQGRETQYF
>TRBJ2-5|-|TRBV9|-
TGTGCCAGCAGCGTACGCACTCAAGAGACCCAGTACTTC
CASSVRTQETQYF
>TRBJ1-1|-|TRBV12-3/TRBV12-4|-
TGTGCCACGAGGGCTGTCGGTACTGAAGCTTTCTTT
CATRAVGTEAFF
>TRBJ1-2|-|TRBV5-1|-
TGCGCCAGCAGCTTCGACAGTCCCCACTATGGCTACACCTTC
CASSFDSPHYGYTF
>TRBJ1-1|-|TRBV19|-
TGTGCCAGTAGTATAAGGGGCAGCTACAACACTGAAGCTTTCTTT
CASSIRGSYNTEAFF
>TRBJ2-3|-|TRBV10-3|TRBD2
TGTGCCATCAGTGGGACTAGCGGGGGGGTTCAGTATTTT
CAISGTSGGVQYF
>TRBJ2-3|-|TRBV4-2|TRBD2
TGTGCCAGCAGCCCAGGAAGGCTAGCGGGGGGGCCTAGCACAGATACGCAGTATTTT
CASSPGRLAGGPSTDTQYF
>TRBJ1-2|-|TRBV27|-
TGTGCCAGCAGCCAGGTGCATCCAGAAAATGGCTACACCTTC
CASSQVHPENGYTF
>TRBJ2-7|-|TRBV29-1|-
TGCAGCGCTAGGCCGGGTCTTAGCTCCTACGAGCAGTACTTC
CSARPGLSSYEQYF
>TRBJ1-3|-|TRBV6-1|-
TGTGCCAGCAGTGATTCTTACTTCACGGGACAAGGAAACACCATATATTTT
CASSDSYFTGQGNTIYF
>TRBJ1-2|-|TRBV19|-
TGTGCCAGTAGTCTCCGGACATTAGACTATGGCTACACCTTC
CASSLRTLDYGYTF
>TRBJ1-2|-|TRBV7-2|-
TGTGCCAGCAGCCCCTGGACAGCCTCTAACTATGGCTACACCTTC
CASSPWTASNYGYTF
>TRBJ1-1|-|TRBV5-8|-
TGTGCCAGCAGCTTTTTGGGGGGATGGGAGAGTACTGAAGCTTTCTTT
CASSFLGGWESTEAFF
>TRBJ1-2|few|TRBV14|-
TGTGCCAGCAGTCAGGGTTATGGCTACACCTTC
CASSQGYGYTF
>TRBJ1-2|-|TRBV10-3|TRBD1
TGTGCCATCAAGGGACAGGGAGTCTATGGCTACACCTTC
CAIKGQGVYGYTF
>TRBJ2-3|-|TRBV27|-
TGTGCCAGCAGTTTTTTATCATCCCGGGGGACTACGCAGTATTTT
CASSFLSSRGTTQYF
>TRBJ2-7|-|TRBV6-6|-
TGTGCCAGCAGCTCTTTACCGGTAAGGCTGGGCGATTTTCTTGGCGAGCAGTACTTC
CASSSLPVRLGDFLGEQYF
>TRBJ2-1|-|TRBV7-9|-
TGTGCCAGCAGCTTAGGGGAGTCGGTGTTCTTC
CASSLGESVFF
>TRBJ1-1|few|TRBV14|-
TGTGCCAGCAGCCTCCAGGGGTCTCACACTGAAGCTTTCTTT
CASSLQGSHTEAFF
>TRBJ1-1|-|TRBV12-5|-
TGTGCTAGTGGCCGCGATACAGGCCTGAACACTGAAGCTTTCTTT
CASGRDTGLNTEAFF
>TRBJ2-3|once|TRBV24-1|TRBD2
TGTGCCACCAGTGATTCGGGGGGGAACACAGATACGCAGTATTTT
CATSDSGGNTDTQYF
>TRBJ1-1|-|TRBV7-8|TRBD1
TGTGCCAGCGGAAAAACCGGGACAGGACTTCTTGTTGAAGCTTTCTTT
CASGKTGTGLLVEAFF
>TRBJ1-4|once|TRBV11-2|-
TGTGCCAGCAGCCCAAAGCCCTGGGGAGCTAATGAAAAACTGTTTTTT
CASSPKPWGANEKLFF
>TRBJ1-6|-|TRBV19|TRBD1
TGTGCCAGTAGTGCTACAGGGGGCCTCTATAATTCACCCCTCCACTTT
CASSATGGLYNSPLHF